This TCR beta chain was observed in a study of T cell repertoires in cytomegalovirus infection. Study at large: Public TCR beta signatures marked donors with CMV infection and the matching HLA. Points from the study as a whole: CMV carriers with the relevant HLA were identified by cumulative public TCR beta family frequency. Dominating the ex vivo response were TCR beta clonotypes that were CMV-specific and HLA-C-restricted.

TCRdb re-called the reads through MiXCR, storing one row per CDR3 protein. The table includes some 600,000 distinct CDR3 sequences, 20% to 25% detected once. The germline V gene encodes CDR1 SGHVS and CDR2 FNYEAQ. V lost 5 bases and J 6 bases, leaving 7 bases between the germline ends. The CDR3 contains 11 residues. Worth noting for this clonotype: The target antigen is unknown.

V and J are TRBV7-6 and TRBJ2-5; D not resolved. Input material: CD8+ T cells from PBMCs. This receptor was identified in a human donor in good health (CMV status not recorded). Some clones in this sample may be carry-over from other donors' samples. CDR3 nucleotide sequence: TGTGCCAGCAGCGTCCAGCAGACCCAGTACTTC. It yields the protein CASSVQQTQYF.